A selection of T cell receptor beta chains follows, all from one sample in a study of naive and memory T cell subsets. A single record per CDR3 protein comes from TCRdb applying MiXCR to the UMI-ligation and nested PCR reads. The sample holds over 100,000 distinct CDR3 sequences, 14% seen once. The specimen was naive CD8+ T cells from blood. These receptors all come from a human donor in good health. Both conserved end residues are trimmed from each CDR3. The order of the fields is V gene, J gene, CDR3 protein.

TRBV16	TRBJ2-7	ASSQGRTGLYEQY
TRBV7-9	TRBJ1-6	ASSLSRGNSPLH
TRBV24-1	TRBJ2-5	ATSDFTSGSLVGETQY
TRBV24-1	TRBJ2-1	ATSDPGDMGNEQF
TRBV4-2	TRBJ2-5	ASSQEVLAGPQETQY
TRBV5-1	TRBJ2-1	ASSIRPDEQF
TRBV7-2	TRBJ2-7	ASSRRPGQGPSYEQY
TRBV3-1	TRBJ1-1	ASSQRHRREWEVNTEAF
TRBV7-7	TRBJ2-2	ASSSGLAGGNTGELF
TRBV7-8	TRBJ1-5	ASSLSGVMANQPQH
TRBV7-9	TRBJ2-7	ASSDPIAGGPTYEQY
TRBV7-9	TRBJ2-1	ASSLRQLDEQF
TRBV4-2	TRBJ2-5	ASSLHLPPPSPDRGEETQY
TRBV20-1	TRBJ2-7	SAQDRESYEQY
TRBV29-1	TRBJ2-2	SVETGTGTGELF
TRBV7-2	TRBJ2-1	ASSLRTSGSGYNEQF
TRBV5-1	TRBJ2-7	ASSYLGESGSYEQY
TRBV15	TRBJ2-5	ATSRGDWGQREAQY
TRBV4-2	TRBJ1-5	ASSQLRADQPQH
TRBV13	TRBJ2-1	ASSNYNEQF
TRBV2	TRBJ2-3	ASRELAGFTDTQY
TRBV12-3/TRBV12-4	TRBJ2-7	ASSLSTLEQY
TRBV10-3	TRBJ2-1	AISVSGGSGEQF
TRBV6-5	TRBJ2-1	ASRGTVNEQF
TRBV27	TRBJ2-7	ASSSGRRYYEQY
TRBV6-2/TRBV6-3	TRBJ1-2	ASGSGAADGYT
TRBV7-8	TRBJ2-7	ASSPRGGMVEQY
TRBV5-1	TRBJ2-1	ASSRGTDEQF
TRBV7-9	TRBJ2-7	ASIRGSDYEQY
TRBV4-3	TRBJ2-2	ASSQDPGSGELF
TRBV12-3/TRBV12-4	TRBJ1-4	ASSGPFSEKLF
TRBV12-3/TRBV12-4	TRBJ1-1	ASRKETEAF
TRBV27	TRBJ2-3	ASSPHPGLARVPQY
TRBV19	TRBJ1-5	ASTGEVPNQPQH
TRBV3-1	TRBJ2-3	ASSHDLILREITDTQY
TRBV7-9	TRBJ2-3	ASSLGLAESTDTQY
TRBV7-2	TRBJ2-6	ASSPLSGANVLT
TRBV7-8	TRBJ2-5	ASKGGRVQETQY
TRBV25-1	TRBJ2-1	ASSEYDGPYNEQF
TRBV27	TRBJ2-7	ASSSGHDLRVQY
TRBV19	TRBJ2-1	ASSRDLAEQF
TRBV4-2	TRBJ1-2	ASSHGTPSVGYGYT
TRBV20-1	TRBJ1-1	SATTGGTEAF
TRBV30	TRBJ2-1	AWSVELLVKF
TRBV6-5	TRBJ1-1	ASSYKIRDYTNTEAF
TRBV4-3	TRBJ2-3	ASSLTATEPDTQY
TRBV4-3	TRBJ1-1	ASSRWTAPNTEAF
TRBV20-1	TRBJ1-5	SARDRRQPQH
TRBV15	TRBJ2-7	ATSRDDGSSPYEQY
TRBV4-2	TRBJ2-7	ASSTPGQGSYEQY
TRBV5-6	TRBJ2-7	ASSDVTVFEQY
TRBV6-2/TRBV6-3	TRBJ2-7	ASSFGNYEQY
TRBV6-6	TRBJ2-3	ASRTTRPGTSTDTQY
TRBV11-2	TRBJ2-1	ASSLDPSGSGYEQF